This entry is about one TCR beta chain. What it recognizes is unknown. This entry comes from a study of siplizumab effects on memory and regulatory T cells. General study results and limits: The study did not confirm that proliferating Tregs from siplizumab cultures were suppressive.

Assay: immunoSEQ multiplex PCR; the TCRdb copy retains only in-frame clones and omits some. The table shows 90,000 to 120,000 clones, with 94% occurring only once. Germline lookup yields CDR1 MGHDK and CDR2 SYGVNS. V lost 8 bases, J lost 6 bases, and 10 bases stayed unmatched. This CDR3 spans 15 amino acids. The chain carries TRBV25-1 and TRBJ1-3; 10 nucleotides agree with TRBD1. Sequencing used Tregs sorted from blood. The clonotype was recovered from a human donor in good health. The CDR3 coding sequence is TGTGCCAGCGGACGACAGGGGGCCCCGGAAAACACCATATATTTT. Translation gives CASGRQGAPENTIYF.